Below are 4 T cell receptor beta chains sequenced from a single sample in a study of blood T cells in healthy people across ages. Using a J-beta primer mix together with a sample-barcoded 5' primer, a second PCR was run for 7 to 11 cycles. TCRdb processed the 5' RACE reads anew with MiXCR; each CDR3 protein has one entry. The sample has 1.5 million or so distinct CDR3 sequences, 35% to 45% seen once. What was sequenced was blood. All receptors derive from a woman aged 18-29 years in good health.

V gene TRBV30 combines with J gene TRBJ2-1; 9 nucleotides match TRBD2. This CDR3 comprises 15 residues. Germline-derived CDR1 and CDR2 are GTSNPN and SVGIG (reference sequence). V shed 0 bases, J shed 6 bases, and the junction held 6 bases outside the gene matches. CDR3 residues: CAWSVDSGGTNEQFF. CDR3 in DNA: TGTGCCTGGAGTGTAGATAGCGGGGGAACCAATGAGCAGTTCTTC.

The sample holds one count of this clonotype. The V and J genes are TRBV9 and TRBJ1-1, with 9 bases lining up with TRBD1. The CDR3 runs 15 residues. Losses at the gene ends were 0 bases for V and 5 bases for J; bases not matched to a gene: 5. In germline, CDR1 is SGDLS, CDR2 YYNGEE. For the CDR3, the DNA is TGTGCCAGCAGCGTAGGTCTGGACAGGGGAACTGAAGCTTTCTTT. It translates to CASSVGLDRGTEAFF.

This rearrangement joins TRBV7-9 to TRBJ2-7, with 7 bases that match TRBD1. CDR3 length equals 15 residues. The germline V gene encodes CDR1 SEHNR and CDR2 FQNEAQ (reference sequence). Trimming removed 4 bases from V and 4 bases from J; junction bases left unmatched: 10. In DNA form, the CDR3 reads TGTGCCAGCAGCTCCCAGTGGGACAGCAGATACGAGCAGTACTTC. This encodes CASSSQWDSRYEQYF.

In its sample, this clonotype was seen a few times. The gene calls are TRBV13 and TRBJ1-6; unclear D gene. Germline loops: CDR1 PRHDT, CDR2 FYEKMQ (reference sequence). The CDR3 contains 14 residues. Trimming pared 6 bases from V and 7 bases from J, leaving 13 bases between. The chain's CDR3 is CASRRGLVNSPLHF. CDR3 sequence (DNA): TGTGCCAGCAGACGTGGGCTGGTCAATTCACCCCTCCACTTT.